This passage covers 9 T cell receptor beta chains from one sample sequenced in a study of blood T cell repertoires in COVID-19. The protocol was immunoSEQ multiplex PCR, while the TCRdb copy is restricted to in-frame clones and leaves out a portion. The sample yields around 50,000 clones, approximately 87% seen once. The sequenced sample was peripheral blood. The source of these receptors is a human donor in a cohort sampled during active COVID-19.

The chain couples TRBV2 to TRBJ1-1; 9 bases fit TRBD1. V shed 6 bases and J 11 bases; nucleotides not matched to a gene: 4. This CDR3 is 11 amino acids long. Germline V gene lookup returns CDR1 SNHLY and CDR2 FYNNEI. The DNA for the CDR3 is TGTGCCAGCAGCACCGACAGGGGGGCTTTCTTT. The encoded protein is CASSTDRGAFF. Full variable domain (rest looked up from reference TRBV2 and TRBJ1-1): EPEVTQTPSHQVTQMGQEVILRCVPISNHLYFYWYRQILGQKVEFLVSFYNNEISEKSEIFDDQFSVERPDGSNFTLKIRSTKLEDSAMYFCASSTDRGAFFGQGTRLTVV.

V and J are TRBV28 and TRBJ2-3, with TRBD1 as a possible D gene (5 bases). Germline CDR1 and CDR2: MDHEN and SYDVKM. The CDR3 covers 12 residues. V lost 8 bases and J lost 0, with 6 bases in between. Written as DNA, the CDR3 is TGTGCCAGCCGACAGAGCACAGATACGCAGTATTTT. Amino acids: CASRQSTDTQYF. The whole variable domain, filled in from reference TRBV28 and TRBJ2-3, reads DVKVTQSSRYLVKRTGEKVFLECVQDMDHENMFWYRQDPGLGLRLIYFSYDVKMKEKGDIPEGYSVSREKKERFSLILESASTNQTSMYLCASRQSTDTQYFGPGTRLTVL.

The chain joins TRBV28 to TRBJ1-6; TRBD1 agrees at 9 bases. CDR1 MDHEN and CDR2 SYDVKM come from the germline V gene. V lost 4 bases to trimming and J lost 2 bases; unmatched junction nucleotides: 9. This CDR3 has 18 amino acids. CDR3 amino acids: CASSSPEGQGTYNSPLHF. The CDR3 nucleotides read TGTGCCAGCAGTTCACCAGAGGGACAGGGAACCTATAATTCACCCCTCCACTTT.

CDR3 in amino acids: CASSQEGAGNTEAFF. CDR3 DNA: TGCGCCAGCAGCCAAGAGGGCGCAGGGAACACTGAAGCTTTCTTT. This chain uses TRBV4-1 with TRBJ1-1; D call uncertain. V lost 0 bases to trimming and J lost 1 base, with 9 bases between them. CDR1 and CDR2 (germline): MGHRA, YSYEKL. The CDR3 is made up of 15 amino acids.

CDR3 in amino acids: CASSLGTATYEQYF. For the CDR3, the DNA is TGCGCCAGCAGCTTGGGGACTGCTACCTACGAGCAGTACTTC. The chain is built from TRBV5-1 and TRBJ2-7; TRBD2 might be the D (5 bases). This CDR3 comprises 14 residues. Germline V gene sequence: CDR1 SGHRS, CDR2 YFSETQ. Deletions cut 0 bases from V and 2 bases from J, with 9 bases between.

J is TRBJ1-1 and V is TRBV29-1; 7 bases fit TRBD1. This CDR3 contains 15 residues. Germline lookup yields CDR1 SQVTM and CDR2 ANQGSEA. Germline trimming cut 7 bases from V and 4 bases from J; bases unmatched to any gene: 15. CDR3: CSAIRQGVSRTEAFF. The DNA of the CDR3 is TGCAGCGCCATCCGACAGGGCGTGTCTCGCACTGAAGCTTTCTTT.

This CDR3 reads CAIHSGTGVGETQYF. The CDR3 nucleotides are TGTGCCATCCACTCCGGGACAGGGGTTGGGGAGACCCAGTACTTC. The chain combines TRBV10-3 with TRBJ2-5, with 10 bases lining up with TRBD1. The CDR3 length is 15 residues. Germline CDR1 and CDR2: ENHRY and SYGVKD. Trimming at V came to 8 bases and at J to 5 bases, leaving 11 bases not matched to a gene.

This clone was counted only a few times. The chain has TRBV3-1 (or the pseudogene TRBV3-2) and TRBJ1-6; D unclear. V dropped 5 bases and J dropped 6 bases, with 8 bases sitting between them. The CDR3 extends over 13 amino acids. The germline V gene encodes CDR1 LGHDT and CDR2 YNNKEL (reference sequence). The CDR3 region is CASSSVLNSPLHF. The CDR3, as DNA: TGTGCCAGCAGCTCCGTCCTTAATTCACCCCTCCACTTT.

The rearrangement joins TRBV4-3 to TRBJ1-5, with 9 bases lining up with TRBD1. The CDR3 extends over 19 amino acids. Trimming removed 0 bases from V and 7 bases from J; junction bases left unmatched: 16. CDR1 LGHNA and CDR2 YSLEER come from the germline V gene. In DNA form, the CDR3 reads TGCGCCAGCAGCCAAGAACCAGGGTCCGGGACAGGGTTTCTGCAGCCCCAGCATTTT. It translates to CASSQEPGSGTGFLQPQHF.